The 5 T cell receptor beta chains given below trace back to one sample, sequenced in a study of blood T cell repertoires in COVID-19. This table comes from immunoSEQ multiplex PCR, and its TCRdb copy is limited to in-frame clones, with some not included. The table records roughly 62,000 clones, over 85% of them present only once. Sequencing used peripheral blood. Receptors originate from a human donor in a cohort sampled during active COVID-19.

The J gene is TRBJ2-5, the V gene TRBV7-2; 13 positions match TRBD2. J gave up 2 bases and V 8 bases, and 14 bases lay outside the gene matches. The germline V gene has CDR1 SGHTA and CDR2 FQGNSA. There are 18 residues in the CDR3. The CDR3 DNA sequence: TGTGCCAGCCGACTCGGAACTAGCGGGGGGGCGAGGCAAGAGACCCAGTACTTC. It codes for CASRLGTSGGARQETQYF.

The gene calls are TRBV18 and TRBJ1-1; TRBD1 is a possible D gene (6 bases). Germline loops: CDR1 KGHSH, CDR2 LQKENI. With 3 bases removed from V and 3 bases from J, the gap between germline ends came to 14 bases. The CDR3 length is 15 residues. The CDR3 spells CASSPLDSYYTEAFF. CDR3 bases: TGTGCCAGCTCACCCTTGGACAGCTACTACACTGAAGCTTTCTTT.

The chain uses TRBV18 and TRBJ2-5; TRBD2 is a possible D gene (5 bases). The CDR3 is 13 residues long. From germline, CDR1 is KGHSH and CDR2 LQKENI. Deletions cut 0 bases from V and 5 bases from J, with 7 bases between. CDR3 DNA: TGTGCCAGCTCACCACCCCCGGGGGAGACCCAGTACTTC. Translation gives CASSPPPGETQYF.

The genes are TRBV19 and TRBJ2-5; tentatively, D is TRBD1 (6 bases). From germline, CDR1 is LNHDA and CDR2 SQIVND (reference sequence). V gave up 4 bases and J gave up 4 bases, with 10 bases separating them. The CDR3 covers 13 residues. CDR3 bases: TGTGCCAGTAGTACCCAGGGGCGAGAGACCCAGTACTTC. Protein sequence: CASSTQGRETQYF.

This chain uses TRBV28 with TRBJ2-4, with 8 bases that match TRBD1. CDR3 length equals 17 residues. Per germline, CDR1 MDHEN and CDR2 SYDVKM. Trimming took 5 bases from V and 7 from J; bases not matched to a gene: 16. The CDR3 loop reads CASSGPGGLLIYNIQYF. In nucleotides, the CDR3 is TGTGCCAGCAGTGGACCAGGGGGCCTCTTGATTTATAACATTCAGTACTTC.